This TCR beta chain comes out of a study of PD-L1 blockade in urothelial cancer. Between 1 and 8 samples per patient were obtained, pretreatment and on-treatment. Germline V gene data show CDR1 as SQVTM and CDR2 as ANQGSEA. CDR3 length: 14 residues. V lost 5 bases, J lost 4 bases, and 6 bases stayed unmatched. Notes on the study in general: A below-median TCR clonality in blood before treatment predicted better survival.

A remark on this clone: Its antigen is still unknown.

Generated by immunoSEQ multiplex PCR, the TCRdb table keeps only in-frame clones and is missing some. Of 100,000 or so clones in the sample, around 90% are singletons; the top ten hold roughly 0.93%. The TCR comes from a woman older than 75 with urothelial cancer. V and J are TRBV29-1 and TRBJ2-1; 9 bases map to TRBD2. Material: PBMCs, obtained around atezolizumab (anti-PD-L1) treatment. The CDR3 region is CSVSSLAGYNEQFF. The CDR3 DNA reads as TGCAGCGTTTCGTCCCTAGCGGGATACAATGAGCAGTTCTTC.